The clone carrying this TCR beta chain has a count of ten or more. Its antigen is currently unknown. This entry belongs to a study of regulatory T cells in long-lasting Graves disease. General study findings and limits: Favoring TRBV28, TRBJ1-2 and TRBJ2-5 was a feature seen in persistent disease. Newly diagnosed Graves' patients had higher TCR diversity than persistent ones.

The time point is: persistent/refractory GD, antithyroid drugs over 5 years with positive TRAb. The authors made the TCR library using RNA they extracted from PBMCs. Building the TCR beta libraries relied on iRepertoire HTBI primers, and CDR3 regions underwent Arm-PCR. MiXCR was run by TCRdb on the multiplex PCR reads, yielding one entry per CDR3 protein. This sample yields roughly 360,000 distinct CDR3 sequences, of which roughly 25% are seen a single time; 25% to 35% belongs to the top ten. V was pared by 4 bases and J by 3 bases, with 7 bases between. The CDR3 covers 13 residues. The V gene's germline CDR1 is SNHLY and CDR2 FYNNEI.

V is TRBV2 and J is TRBJ1-3, with D possibly being TRBD1 (5 bases). The source was peripheral blood mononuclear cells (PBMCs), collected when the disease was refractory, from a patient treated with antithyroid drugs. This clonotype was obtained from a woman aged 40 to 50 with Graves disease. The CDR3 DNA follows: TGTGCCAGCAGTGGACAGCATGGAAACACCATATATTTT. Translated, it gives CASSGQHGNTIYF.